This T cell receptor (beta chain) stems from a study of blood T cells in healthy people across ages. The CDR3 contains 12 residues. With 7 bases clipped from V and 6 bases from J, the junction kept 6 bases outside the gene matches. Per the germline V gene, CDR1 is DFQATT and CDR2 is SNEGSKA (reference sequence). Primers used in a second PCR of roughly 7 to 12 cycles were a sample-barcoded 5' primer and a J-beta primer mix. TCRdb independently ran MiXCR on the 5' RACE reads; one entry per CDR3 protein. The table has around 1.1 million distinct CDR3 sequences, roughly two fifths seen once; the top ten hold around 13%.

Sequencing was done on a sample of blood. The TCR originated in a man younger than 35 in good health. The chain uses TRBV20-1 and TRBJ1-5; 7 positions match TRBD1. The CDR3 is CSGAGGSQPQHF. Here the CDR3 DNA reads TGCAGTGGAGCAGGGGGAAGTCAGCCCCAGCATTTT.